This record looks at one TCR beta chain sequence and its context. The data originate from a study of blood T cell repertoires in COVID-19. The overall study: The United States, Italy and Spain were the sources of the acute and convalescent COVID-19 samples. PBMCs, B-cell-depleted T cells, or T cells provided the cDNA or gDNA that made up the material.

The CDR3 has 16 residues. Germline V CDR1 and CDR2: SEHNR, FQNEAQ (reference sequence). V trimming: 1 base; J trimming: 7 bases; junction bases outside the gene matches: 6. TCRdb's table, derived via immunoSEQ multiplex PCR, lists solely in-frame clones and lacks some. The table includes hundreds of thousands of clones, about 82% detected once. The sequenced sample was peripheral blood. The origin of this receptor is a middle-aged man with active or convalescent COVID-19. This chain uses TRBV7-9 with TRBJ2-1; the match to TRBD2 covers 11 bases. The CDR3 nucleotides are TGTGCCAGCAGCTTAGGGAGTAGCGGGAGGGAAAATGAGCAGTTCTTC. The encoded protein is CASSLGSSGRENEQFF.